This T cell receptor (beta chain) is from a study of T cells in tuberculosis. Study-wide results and limits: Some low-affinity tetramer-binding T cells may be absent from this sample.

Some clones are missing from TCRdb's copy, which holds only in-frame ones; the method was immunoSEQ multiplex PCR. The table lists approximately 59,000 clones, 70% to 90% of them singletons, with just over 20% in the top ten. The CDR3 contains 16 residues. Germline V gives CDR1 SGHDT, CDR2 YYEEEE. The ends were cut back, 3 bases at V and 5 bases at J, with 21 bases in the middle. Thawed, overnight-rested PBMC were stained with GMM-loaded CD1B tetramer, viability dye and anti-CD3, then sorted. The lipid loaded on the CD1B tetramers was C32 glucose monomycolate from Rhodococcus equi. Tetramer-sorted PBMC had been CD14 monocyte-depleted before freezing. Tetramer-negative cells, approximately 100,000 per donor, were also sorted.

The TCR was taken from an adult woman with latent tuberculosis. The chain couples TRBV5-6 to TRBJ2-7, with D perhaps TRBD1 (6 bases). The sample consisted of CD1b-GMM tetramer-negative cells sorted from PBMCs. The CDR3 sequence: CASSSGVYQVQHEQYF. In DNA, the CDR3 is TGTGCCAGCAGCTCAGGGGTTTACCAGGTTCAGCACGAGCAGTACTTC.